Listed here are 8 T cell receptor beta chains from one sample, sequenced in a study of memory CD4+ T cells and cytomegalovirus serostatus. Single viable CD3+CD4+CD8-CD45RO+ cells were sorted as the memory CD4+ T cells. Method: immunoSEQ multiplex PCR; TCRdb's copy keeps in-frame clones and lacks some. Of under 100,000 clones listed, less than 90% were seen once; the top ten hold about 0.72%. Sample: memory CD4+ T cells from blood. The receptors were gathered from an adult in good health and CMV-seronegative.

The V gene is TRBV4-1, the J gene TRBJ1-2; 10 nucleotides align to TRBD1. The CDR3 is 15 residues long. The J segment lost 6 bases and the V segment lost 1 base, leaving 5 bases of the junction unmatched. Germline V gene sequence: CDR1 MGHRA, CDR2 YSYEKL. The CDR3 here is CASSQARTGGDGYTF. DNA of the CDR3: TGCGCCAGCAGCCAAGCCCGGACAGGGGGAGATGGCTACACCTTC.

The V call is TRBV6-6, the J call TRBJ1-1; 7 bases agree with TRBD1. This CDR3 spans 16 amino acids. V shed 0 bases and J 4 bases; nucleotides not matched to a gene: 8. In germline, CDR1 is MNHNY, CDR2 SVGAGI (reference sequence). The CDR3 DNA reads TGTGCCAGCAGTTACTCAAAGGGGGCGCTGGGCACTGAAGCTTTCTTT. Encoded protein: CASSYSKGALGTEAFF.

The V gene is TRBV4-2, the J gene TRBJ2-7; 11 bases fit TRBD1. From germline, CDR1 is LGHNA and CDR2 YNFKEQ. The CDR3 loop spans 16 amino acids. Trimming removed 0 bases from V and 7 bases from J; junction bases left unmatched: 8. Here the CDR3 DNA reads TGTGCCAGCAGCCAAGATACCGGGACAGGGGGTGTTGAGCAGTACTTC. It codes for CASSQDTGTGGVEQYF.

The CDR3 DNA reads as TGTGCCATCAGCTTAGATTTAGGCGGGGGCAACTCCTACAATGAGCAGTTCTTC. Translated, it gives CAISLDLGGGNSYNEQFF. The chain employs TRBV10-3 and TRBJ2-1; D is possibly TRBD2 (7 bases). Between the trimmed V and J ends, which lost 6 bases and 0 bases, there was a span of 21 bases. Germline V gene sequence: CDR1 ENHRY, CDR2 SYGVKD. The CDR3 extends over 18 amino acids.

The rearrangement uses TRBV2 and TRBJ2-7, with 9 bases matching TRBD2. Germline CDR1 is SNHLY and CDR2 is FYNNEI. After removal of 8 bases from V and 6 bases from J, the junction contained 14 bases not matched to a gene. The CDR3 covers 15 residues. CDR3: CASQTQGLAGTEQYF. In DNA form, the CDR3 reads TGTGCCAGCCAGACGCAGGGGCTAGCGGGGACCGAGCAGTACTTC.

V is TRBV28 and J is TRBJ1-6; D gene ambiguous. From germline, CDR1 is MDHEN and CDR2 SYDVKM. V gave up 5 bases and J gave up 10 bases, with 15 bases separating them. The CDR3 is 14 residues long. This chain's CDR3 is CASSLTPDRSPLHF. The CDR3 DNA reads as TGTGCCAGCAGTCTCACCCCCGATAGGTCACCCCTCCACTTT. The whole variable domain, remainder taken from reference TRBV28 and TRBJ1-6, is DVKVTQSSRYLVKRTGEKVFLECVQDMDHENMFWYRQDPGLGLRLIYFSYDVKMKEKGDIPEGYSVSREKKERFSLILESASTNQTSMYLCASSLTPDRSPLHFGNGTRLTVT.

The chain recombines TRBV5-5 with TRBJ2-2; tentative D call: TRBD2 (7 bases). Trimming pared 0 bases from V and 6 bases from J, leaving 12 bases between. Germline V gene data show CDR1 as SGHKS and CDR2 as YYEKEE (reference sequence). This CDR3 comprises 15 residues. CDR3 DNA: TGTGCCAGCAGCTTGGCGGGGGGCCGGTCCGGGGAGCTGTTTTTT. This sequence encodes CASSLAGGRSGELFF.

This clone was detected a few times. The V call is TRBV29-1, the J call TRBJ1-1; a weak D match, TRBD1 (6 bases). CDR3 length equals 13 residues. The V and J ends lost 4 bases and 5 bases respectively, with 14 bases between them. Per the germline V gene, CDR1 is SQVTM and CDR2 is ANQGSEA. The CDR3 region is CSVVIGQRTEAFF. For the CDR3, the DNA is TGCAGCGTTGTGATAGGACAGCGGACTGAAGCTTTCTTT.